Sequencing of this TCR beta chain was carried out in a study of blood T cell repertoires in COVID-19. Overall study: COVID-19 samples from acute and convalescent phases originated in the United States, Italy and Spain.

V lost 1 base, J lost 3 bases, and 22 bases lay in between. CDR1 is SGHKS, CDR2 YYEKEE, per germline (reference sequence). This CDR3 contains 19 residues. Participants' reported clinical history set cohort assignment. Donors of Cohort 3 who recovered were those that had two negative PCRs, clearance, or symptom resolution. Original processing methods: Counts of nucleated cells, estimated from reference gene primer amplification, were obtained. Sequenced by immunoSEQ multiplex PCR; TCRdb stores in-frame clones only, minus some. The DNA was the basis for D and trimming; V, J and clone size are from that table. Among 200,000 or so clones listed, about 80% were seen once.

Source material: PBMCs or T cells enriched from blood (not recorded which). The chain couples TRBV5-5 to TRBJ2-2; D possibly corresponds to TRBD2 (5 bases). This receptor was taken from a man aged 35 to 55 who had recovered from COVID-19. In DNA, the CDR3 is TGTGCCAGCAGCTTGTGGTACACAAAGACCGCCGGGGACACCGGGGAGCTGTTTTTT. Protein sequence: CASSLWYTKTAGDTGELFF.